The 10 T cell receptor beta chains below were found in one sample sequenced in a study of Tregs in tolerant kidney transplant recipients. Profiling relied on immunoSEQ multiplex PCR, and the TCRdb table lists in-frame clones only, not all of them. The data show approximately 66,000 clones, 80% to 90% seen once. The sample consisted of Tregs from blood, taken before the transplant. The receptors were gathered from a human donor who received a combined kidney and bone marrow transplant.

This chain links TRBV6-6 with TRBJ1-4; D unresolved. V lost 5 bases and J 0 bases, leaving 4 bases between the germline ends. Germline V gene sequence: CDR1 MNHNY, CDR2 SVGAGI (reference sequence). This CDR3 contains 13 residues. CDR3 coding DNA: TGTGCCAGCAGTCCCGCAACTAATGAAAAACTGTTTTTT. It translates to CASSPATNEKLFF.

The chain recombines TRBV15 with TRBJ1-5; D unclear. V was shortened by 4 bases and J by 7 bases, with 14 bases between the two germline ends. The length of the CDR3 is 14 residues. Germline V gene sequence: CDR1 LNHNV, CDR2 YYDKDF (reference sequence). CDR3: CATSIRDFIQPQHF. CDR3 bases: TGTGCCACCAGCATTCGAGACTTTATCCAGCCCCAGCATTTT.

The chain is built from TRBV6-6 and TRBJ1-2, with D maybe TRBD1 (6 bases). Trimming cost V 6 bases and J 7 bases, with 15 bases left between them. This CDR3 comprises 13 residues. Per the germline V gene, CDR1 is MNHNY and CDR2 is SVGAGI (reference sequence). DNA of the CDR3: TGTGCCAGCAGGGCCAGGGGCGAGGGTGGCTACACCTTC. As protein: CASRARGEGGYTF.

The chain uses TRBV5-6 and TRBJ1-4; D is unresolved. V shed 4 bases and J shed 2 bases, with 12 bases lying between them. Germline CDR1 is SGHDT and CDR2 is YYEEEE. The CDR3 is 15 amino acids. The CDR3 spells CASSPYTGTNEKLFF. Written as DNA, the CDR3 is TGTGCCAGCAGCCCGTACACCGGGACTAATGAAAAACTGTTTTTT.

This clone came up once. The chain uses TRBV7-2 and TRBJ2-1, with TRBD2 matching 9 bases. Germline-derived CDR1 and CDR2 are SGHTA and FQGNSA. The V and J ends lost 3 bases and 12 bases, in that order; junction bases with no gene match: 3. This CDR3 region has 12 residues. The CDR3 is CASSFGGRAQFF. The CDR3 nucleotides are TGTGCCAGCAGCTTTGGCGGGAGGGCGCAGTTCTTC.

The table lists this clone with a count of one. The J gene is TRBJ2-1, the V gene TRBV28; D is unclear. Germline CDR1 reads MDHEN; CDR2 reads SYDVKM. The CDR3 spans 15 residues. V lost 6 bases and J lost 3, with 15 bases in between. The CDR3 protein is CASSPTWGLYNEQFF. CDR3 nucleotides: TGTGCCAGCAGCCCTACGTGGGGTCTCTACAATGAGCAGTTCTTC.

This chain links TRBV12-5 with TRBJ2-2; D is unclear. V lost 3 bases and J 5 bases, leaving 4 bases between the germline ends. Germline CDR1 reads LGHNT; CDR2 reads FRNRAP. CDR3 size: 12 residues. CDR3 sequence reads: CASGFGTGELFF. For the CDR3, the DNA is TGTGCTAGTGGTTTCGGGACCGGGGAGCTGTTTTTT.

The chain couples TRBV6-9 to TRBJ1-2, with 9 nucleotides matching TRBD1. The CDR3 covers 14 residues. Germline values: CDR1 MNHGY, CDR2 SVAAGI. The V and J ends lost 4 bases and 7 bases, in that order; junction bases with no gene match: 7. The CDR3 loop is CASSLTGGAGGYTF. Written as DNA, the CDR3 is TGTGCCAGCAGTTTGACAGGGGGTGCAGGTGGCTACACCTTC.

The J gene is TRBJ2-5, the V gene TRBV7-2; D is unresolved. The CDR3 is 13 residues long. Germline V gene data show CDR1 as SGHTA and CDR2 as FQGNSA. With 2 bases removed from V and 1 base from J, the gap between germline ends came to 5 bases. CDR3 loop: CASSLSLQETQYF. The CDR3 bases are TGTGCCAGCAGCTTAAGTCTCCAAGAGACCCAGTACTTC.

A remark on this clone: Mismatch with germline at one junction end may stem from a read error. The same CDR3 is also encoded by other DNA sequences in this sample. The rearrangement links TRBV29-1 to TRBJ1-1, with a possible D match to TRBD1 (6 bases). Per germline, CDR1 SQVTM and CDR2 ANQGSEA. The CDR3 has 13 amino acids. The CDR3 sequence is CSSRGGLNTEAFF. The DNA for the CDR3 is TGCAGCTCGCGGGGGGGCCTGAACACTGAGGCTTTCTTT.